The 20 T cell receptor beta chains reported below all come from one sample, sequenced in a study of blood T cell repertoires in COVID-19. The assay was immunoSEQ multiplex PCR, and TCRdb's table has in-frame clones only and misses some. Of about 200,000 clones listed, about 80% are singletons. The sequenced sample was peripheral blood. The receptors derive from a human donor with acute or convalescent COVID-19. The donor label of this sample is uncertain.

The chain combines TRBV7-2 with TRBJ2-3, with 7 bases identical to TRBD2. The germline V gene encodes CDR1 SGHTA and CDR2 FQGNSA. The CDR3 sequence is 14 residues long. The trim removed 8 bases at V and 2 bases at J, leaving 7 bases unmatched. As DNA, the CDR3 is TGTGCCAGCTTTAGCGGGCATACCACAGATACGCAGTATTTT. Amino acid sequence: CASFSGHTTDTQYF.

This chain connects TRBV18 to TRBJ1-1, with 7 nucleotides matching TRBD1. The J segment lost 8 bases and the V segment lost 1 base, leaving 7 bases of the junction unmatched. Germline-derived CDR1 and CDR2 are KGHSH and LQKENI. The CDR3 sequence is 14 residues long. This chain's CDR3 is CASSPQQGPEEAFF. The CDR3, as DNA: TGTGCCAGCTCACCACAACAGGGGCCCGAAGAAGCTTTCTTT.

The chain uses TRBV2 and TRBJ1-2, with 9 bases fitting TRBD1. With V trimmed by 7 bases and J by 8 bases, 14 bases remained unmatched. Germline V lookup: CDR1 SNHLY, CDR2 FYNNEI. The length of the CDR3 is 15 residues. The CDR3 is CASTELSGTGNGYTF. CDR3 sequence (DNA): TGTGCCAGCACCGAACTATCCGGGACAGGGAACGGCTACACCTTC.

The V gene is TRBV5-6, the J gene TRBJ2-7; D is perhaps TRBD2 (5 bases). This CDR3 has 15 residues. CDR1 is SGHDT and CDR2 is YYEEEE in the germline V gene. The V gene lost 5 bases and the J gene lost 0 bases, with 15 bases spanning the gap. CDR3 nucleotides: TGTGCCAGCAGTCGGGGAGCGGATGGCTCCTACGAGCAGTACTTC. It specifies CASSRGADGSYEQYF. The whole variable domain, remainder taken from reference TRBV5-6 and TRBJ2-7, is DAGVTQSPTHLIKTRGQQVTLRCSPKSGHDTVSWYQQALGQGPQFIFQYYEEEERQRGNFPDRFSGHQFPNYSSELNVNALLLGDSALYLCASSRGADGSYEQYFGPGTRLTVT.

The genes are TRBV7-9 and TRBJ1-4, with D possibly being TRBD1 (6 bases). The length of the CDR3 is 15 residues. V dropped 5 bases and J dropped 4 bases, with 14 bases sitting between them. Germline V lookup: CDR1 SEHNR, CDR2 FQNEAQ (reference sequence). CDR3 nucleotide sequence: TGTGCCAGCAGCGCCGGACAGAGGGGTAATGAAAAACTGTTTTTT. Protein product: CASSAGQRGNEKLFF.

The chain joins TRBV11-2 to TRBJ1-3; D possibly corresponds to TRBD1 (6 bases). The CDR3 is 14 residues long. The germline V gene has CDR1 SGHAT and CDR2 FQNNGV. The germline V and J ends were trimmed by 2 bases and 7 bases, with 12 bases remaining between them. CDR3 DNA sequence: TGTGCCAGCAGCTTAACGCCCCAGGGGAACACCATATATTTT. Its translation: CASSLTPQGNTIYF.

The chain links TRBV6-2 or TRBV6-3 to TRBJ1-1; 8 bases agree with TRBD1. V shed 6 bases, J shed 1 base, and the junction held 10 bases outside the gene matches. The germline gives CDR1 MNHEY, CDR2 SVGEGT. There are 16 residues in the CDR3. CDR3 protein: CASSPYGTGANTEAFF. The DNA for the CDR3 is TGTGCCAGCAGCCCCTACGGGACAGGAGCGAACACTGAAGCTTTCTTT.

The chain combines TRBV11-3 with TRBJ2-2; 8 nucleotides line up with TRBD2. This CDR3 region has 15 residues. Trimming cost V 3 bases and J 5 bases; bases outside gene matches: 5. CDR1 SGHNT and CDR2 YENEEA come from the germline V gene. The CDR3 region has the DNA TGTGCCAGCAGCTTTAGCGGGATGGGGACCGGGGAGCTGTTTTTT. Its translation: CASSFSGMGTGELFF.

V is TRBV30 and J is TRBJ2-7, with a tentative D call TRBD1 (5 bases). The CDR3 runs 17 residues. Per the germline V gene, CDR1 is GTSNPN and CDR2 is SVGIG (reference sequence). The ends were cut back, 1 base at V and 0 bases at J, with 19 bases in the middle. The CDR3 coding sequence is TGTGCCTGGAGTGCATCAATAGACAGCCAATACTCCTACGAGCAGTACTTC. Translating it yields CAWSASIDSQYSYEQYF. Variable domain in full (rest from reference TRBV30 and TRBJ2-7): SQTIHQWPATLVQPVGSPLSLECTVEGTSNPNLYWYRQAAGRGLQLLFYSVGIGQISSEVPQNLSASRPQDRQFILSSKKLLLSDSGFYLCAWSASIDSQYSYEQYFGPGTRLTVT.

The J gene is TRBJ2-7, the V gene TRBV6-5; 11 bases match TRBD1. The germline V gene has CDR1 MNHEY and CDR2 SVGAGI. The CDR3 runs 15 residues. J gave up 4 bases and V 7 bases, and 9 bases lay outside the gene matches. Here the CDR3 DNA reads TGTGCCAGCACACGAACGGACAGGGGGCCTTACGAGCAGTACTTC. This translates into CASTRTDRGPYEQYF.

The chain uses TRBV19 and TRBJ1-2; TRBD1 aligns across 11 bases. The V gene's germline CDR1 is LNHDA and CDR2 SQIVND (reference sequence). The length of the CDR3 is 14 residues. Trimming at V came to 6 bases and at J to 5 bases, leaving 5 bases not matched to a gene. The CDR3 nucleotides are TGTGCCAGTAGAAACCGGGACAGGGGGTATGGCTACACCTTC. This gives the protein CASRNRDRGYGYTF. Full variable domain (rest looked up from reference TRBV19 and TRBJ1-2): DGGITQSPKYLFRKEGQNVTLSCEQNLNHDAMYWYRQDPGQGLRLIYYSQIVNDFQKGDIAEGYSVSREKKESFPLTVTSAQKNPTAFYLCASRNRDRGYGYTFGSGTRLTVV.

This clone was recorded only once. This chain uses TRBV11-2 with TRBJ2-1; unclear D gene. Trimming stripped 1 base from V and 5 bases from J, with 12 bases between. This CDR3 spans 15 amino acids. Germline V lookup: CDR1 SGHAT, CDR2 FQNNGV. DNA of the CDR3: TGTGCCAGCAGCTTAGGGTCAGTTGGTCACAATGAGCAGTTCTTC. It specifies CASSLGSVGHNEQFF.

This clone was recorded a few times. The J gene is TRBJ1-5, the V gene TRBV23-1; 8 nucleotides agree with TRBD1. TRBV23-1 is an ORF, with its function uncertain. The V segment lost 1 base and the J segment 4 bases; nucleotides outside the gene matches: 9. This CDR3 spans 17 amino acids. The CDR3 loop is CASSQLRSGTGNQPQHF. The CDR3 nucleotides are TGCGCCAGCAGTCAATTACGGTCCGGGACAGGAAATCAGCCCCAGCATTTT.

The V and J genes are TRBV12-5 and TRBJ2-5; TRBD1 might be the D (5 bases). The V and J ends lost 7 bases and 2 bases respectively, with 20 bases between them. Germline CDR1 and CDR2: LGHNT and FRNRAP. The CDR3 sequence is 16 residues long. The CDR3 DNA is TGTGCTAGTGCCCAAAGGGGCAAGTTTTTACAAGAGACCCAGTACTTC. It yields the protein CASAQRGKFLQETQYF.

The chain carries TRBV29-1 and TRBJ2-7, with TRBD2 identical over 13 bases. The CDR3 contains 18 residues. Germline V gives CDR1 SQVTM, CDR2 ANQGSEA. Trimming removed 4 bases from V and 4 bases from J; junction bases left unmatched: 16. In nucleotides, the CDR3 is TGCAGCGTTGGTGGGGTAGGGACTAGCGGGACCAAGGAGTACGAGCAGTACTTC. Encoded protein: CSVGGVGTSGTKEYEQYF.

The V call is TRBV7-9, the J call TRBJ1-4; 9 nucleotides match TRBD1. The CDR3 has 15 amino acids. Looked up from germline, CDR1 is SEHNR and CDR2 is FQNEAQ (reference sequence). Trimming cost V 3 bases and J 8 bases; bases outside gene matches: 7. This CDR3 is CASSLGTGISEKLFF. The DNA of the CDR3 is TGTGCCAGCAGCTTGGGGACAGGGATATCAGAAAAACTGTTTTTT.

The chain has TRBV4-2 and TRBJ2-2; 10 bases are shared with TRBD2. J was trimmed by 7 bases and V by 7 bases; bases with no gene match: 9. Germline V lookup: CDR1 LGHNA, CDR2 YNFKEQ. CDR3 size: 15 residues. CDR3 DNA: TGTGCCAGCAAAAGGGGTCTAGCGGGAGACGGGGAGCTGTTTTTT. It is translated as CASKRGLAGDGELFF.

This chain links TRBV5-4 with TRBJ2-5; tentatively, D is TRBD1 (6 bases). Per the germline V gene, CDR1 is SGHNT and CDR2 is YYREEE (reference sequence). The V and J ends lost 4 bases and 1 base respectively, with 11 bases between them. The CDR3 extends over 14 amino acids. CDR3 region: CASSRGRGQETQYF. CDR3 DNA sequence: TGTGCCAGCAGCAGGGGCAGGGGCCAAGAGACCCAGTACTTC.

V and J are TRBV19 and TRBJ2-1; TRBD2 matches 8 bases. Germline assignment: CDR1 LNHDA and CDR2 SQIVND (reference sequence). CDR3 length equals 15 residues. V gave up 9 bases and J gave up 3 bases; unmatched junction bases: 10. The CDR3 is CASSRSGISYNEQFF. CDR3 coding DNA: TGTGCCAGCTCCCGTAGCGGGATCAGCTACAATGAGCAGTTCTTC.

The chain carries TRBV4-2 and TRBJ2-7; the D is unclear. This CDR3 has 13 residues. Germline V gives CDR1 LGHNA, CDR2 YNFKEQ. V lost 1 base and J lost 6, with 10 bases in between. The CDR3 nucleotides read TGTGCCAGCAGCCAAGTAGTGAGCGTCGAGCAGTACTTC. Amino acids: CASSQVVSVEQYF.